This T cell receptor beta chain was documented in a study of identifying expanded T cells in peripheral blood. TCRdb's copy holds only in-frame clones and misses some; the assay was immunoSEQ multiplex PCR. The sample shows 90,000 or so clones, approximately 83% of them seen only once. V dropped 4 bases and J dropped 7; count of bases not matched to a gene: 7. Germline V gene sequence: CDR1 LNHDA, CDR2 SQIVND (reference sequence). This CDR3 comprises 14 residues. Only a few counts were recorded for this clone. The source is a person aged 18 to 75 in good health. The V gene is TRBV19, the J gene TRBJ1-5, with 7 bases aligning to TRBD1. Material: blood. CDR3 amino acids: CASSKGSGGQPQHF. The CDR3 nucleotides are TGTGCCAGTAGTAAGGGGTCAGGGGGACAGCCCCAGCATTTT.